These T cell receptor beta chains were read from a single sample in a study of blood T cell repertoires in COVID-19. Sequenced by immunoSEQ multiplex PCR; TCRdb stores in-frame clones only, minus some. This table holds about 260,000 clones, 86% found once. Material: peripheral blood. The receptors were gathered from a man in his forties or fifties who had recovered from COVID-19. The conserved cysteine and the conserved F or W are not part of the CDR3 here. Fields, in order: V gene, D gene, J gene, CDR3 protein. A D gene is named only where the DNA matches it firmly.

TRBV7-9	TRBD1	TRBJ2-7	ASSSPENQGAGYEQY
TRBV5-1	-	TRBJ2-7	ASSLLTETYEQY
TRBV7-9	-	TRBJ2-7	ASRGGAYEQY
TRBV5-1	-	TRBJ2-1	ASSFGARRSYNEQF
TRBV30	TRBD1	TRBJ1-5	AWSGQGHQPQH
TRBV13	TRBD2	TRBJ2-3	ASSLEGGTSRTQY
TRBV6-2/TRBV6-3	-	TRBJ1-2	ASSYGGTFYGCT
TRBV7-2	-	TRBJ1-1	ASSFLNLLSAEAF
TRBV30	TRBD1	TRBJ1-1	AWTDYRGMNTEAF
TRBV6-2/TRBV6-3	TRBD2	TRBJ2-4	ASSFAAGVRLY
TRBV7-9	-	TRBJ1-4	ASSLGQDEVNEKLF
TRBV7-9	TRBD1	TRBJ2-1	ARMTGTGVNEQF
TRBV12-5	TRBD2	TRBJ2-1	ASGLVPSGNPHEQF